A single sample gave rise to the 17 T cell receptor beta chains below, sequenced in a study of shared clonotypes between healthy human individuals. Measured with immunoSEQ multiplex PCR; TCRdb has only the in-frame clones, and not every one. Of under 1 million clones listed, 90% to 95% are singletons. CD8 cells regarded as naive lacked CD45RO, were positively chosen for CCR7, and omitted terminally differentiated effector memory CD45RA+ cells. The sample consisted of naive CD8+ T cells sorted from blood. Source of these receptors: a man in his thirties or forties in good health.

CDR3 amino acids: CASSSLMGPSQYEQYF. The CDR3 bases are TGCGCCAGCAGCTCTCTTATGGGACCCAGCCAATACGAGCAGTACTTC. The V and J genes are TRBV5-1 and TRBJ2-7, with D possibly being TRBD1 or TRBD2 (5 bases each). Germline-derived CDR1 and CDR2 are SGHRS and YFSETQ. V was cut by 3 bases and J by 4 bases, with 20 bases left in between. This CDR3 contains 16 residues.

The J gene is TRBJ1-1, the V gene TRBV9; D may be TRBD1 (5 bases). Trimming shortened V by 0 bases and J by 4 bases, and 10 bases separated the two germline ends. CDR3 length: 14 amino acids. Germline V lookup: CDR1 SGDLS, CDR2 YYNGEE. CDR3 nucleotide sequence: TGTGCCAGCAGCGTAGCCAGGGTGGGCACTGAAGCTTTCTTT. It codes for CASSVARVGTEAFF.

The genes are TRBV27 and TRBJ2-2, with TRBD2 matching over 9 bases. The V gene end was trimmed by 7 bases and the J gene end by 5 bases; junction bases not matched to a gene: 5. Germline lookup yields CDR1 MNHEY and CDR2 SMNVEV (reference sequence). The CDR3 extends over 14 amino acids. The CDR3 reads CASTTSGTTGELFF. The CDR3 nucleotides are TGTGCCAGCACGACTAGCGGTACTACCGGGGAGCTGTTTTTT.

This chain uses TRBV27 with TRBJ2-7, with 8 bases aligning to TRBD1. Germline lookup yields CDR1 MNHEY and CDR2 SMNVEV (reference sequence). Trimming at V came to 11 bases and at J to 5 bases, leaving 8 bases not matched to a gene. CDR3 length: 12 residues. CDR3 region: CASRTGMHEQYF. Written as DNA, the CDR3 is TGTGCCTCCCGGACAGGGATGCACGAGCAGTACTTC.

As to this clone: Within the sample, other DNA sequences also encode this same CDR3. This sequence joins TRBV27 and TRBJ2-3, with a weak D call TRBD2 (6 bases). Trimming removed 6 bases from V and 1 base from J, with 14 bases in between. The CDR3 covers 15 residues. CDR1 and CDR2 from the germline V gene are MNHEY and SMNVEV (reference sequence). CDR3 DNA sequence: TGTGCCAGCAGCCCCGGAGGGCCGGGCACAGATACGCAGTATTTT. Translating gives CASSPGGPGTDTQYF.

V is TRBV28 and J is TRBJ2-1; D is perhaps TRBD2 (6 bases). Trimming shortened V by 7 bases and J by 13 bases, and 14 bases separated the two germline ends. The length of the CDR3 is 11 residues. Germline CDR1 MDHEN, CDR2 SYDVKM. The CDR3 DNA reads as TGTGCCAGCATCGGACGGAGGGGACAGTTCTTC. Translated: CASIGRRGQFF.

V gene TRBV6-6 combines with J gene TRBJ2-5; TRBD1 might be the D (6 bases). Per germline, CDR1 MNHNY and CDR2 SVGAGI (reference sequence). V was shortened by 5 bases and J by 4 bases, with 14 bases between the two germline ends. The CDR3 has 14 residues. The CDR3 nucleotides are TGTGCCAGCAGTAACAACAGGGCAGGAGAGACCCAGTACTTC. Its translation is CASSNNRAGETQYF.

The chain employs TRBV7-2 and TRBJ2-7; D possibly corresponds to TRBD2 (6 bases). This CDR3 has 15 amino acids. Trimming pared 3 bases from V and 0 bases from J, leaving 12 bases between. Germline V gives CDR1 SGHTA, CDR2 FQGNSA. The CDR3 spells CASSLGAGPSYEQYF. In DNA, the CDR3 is TGTGCCAGCAGCTTGGGCGCGGGACCCTCCTACGAGCAGTACTTC.

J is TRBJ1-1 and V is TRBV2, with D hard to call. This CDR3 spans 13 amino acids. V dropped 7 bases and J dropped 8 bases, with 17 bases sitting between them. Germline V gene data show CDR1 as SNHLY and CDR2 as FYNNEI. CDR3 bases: TGTGCCAGCACCCTCTTGCGGACGGTAGAAGCTTTCTTT. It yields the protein CASTLLRTVEAFF.

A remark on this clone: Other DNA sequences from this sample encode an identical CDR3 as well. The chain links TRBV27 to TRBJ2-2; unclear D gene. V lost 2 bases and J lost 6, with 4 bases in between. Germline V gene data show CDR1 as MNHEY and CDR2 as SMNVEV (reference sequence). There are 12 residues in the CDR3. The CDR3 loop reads CASSLIAGELFF. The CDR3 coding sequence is TGTGCCAGCAGTTTAATCGCCGGGGAGCTGTTTTTT.

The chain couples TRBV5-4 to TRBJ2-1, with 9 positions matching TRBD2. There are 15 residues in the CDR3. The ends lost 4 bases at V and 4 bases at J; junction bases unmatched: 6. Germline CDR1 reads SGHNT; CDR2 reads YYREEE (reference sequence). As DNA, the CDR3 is TGTGCCAGCAGCGAATCGACTAGCGGATACAATGAGCAGTTCTTC. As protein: CASSESTSGYNEQFF.

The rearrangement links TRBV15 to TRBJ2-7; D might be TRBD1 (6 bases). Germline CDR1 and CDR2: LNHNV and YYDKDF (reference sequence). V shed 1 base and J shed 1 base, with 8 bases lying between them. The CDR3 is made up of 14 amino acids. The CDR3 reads CATSRARGSYEQYF. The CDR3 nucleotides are TGTGCCACCAGCAGAGCTAGGGGGTCCTACGAGCAGTACTTC.

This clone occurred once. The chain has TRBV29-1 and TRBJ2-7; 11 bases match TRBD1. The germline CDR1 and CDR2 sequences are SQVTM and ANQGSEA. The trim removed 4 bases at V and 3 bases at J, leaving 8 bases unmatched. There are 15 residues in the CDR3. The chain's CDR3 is CSVVVVGTGGYEQYF. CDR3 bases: TGCAGCGTTGTAGTGGTTGGGACAGGGGGCTACGAGCAGTACTTC.

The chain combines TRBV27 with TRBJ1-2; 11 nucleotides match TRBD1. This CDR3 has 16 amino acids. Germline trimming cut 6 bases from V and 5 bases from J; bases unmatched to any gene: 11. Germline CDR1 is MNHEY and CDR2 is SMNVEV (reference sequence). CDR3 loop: CASSPSPGQGEYGYTF. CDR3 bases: TGTGCCAGCAGCCCTTCCCCGGGACAGGGGGAATATGGCTACACCTTC.

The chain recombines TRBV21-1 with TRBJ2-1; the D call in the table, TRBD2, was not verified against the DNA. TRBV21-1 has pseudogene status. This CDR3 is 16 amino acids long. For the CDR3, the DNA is TGTGCCAGCAGCCGAAGGATGGGGGAGGGGGAACGTGAGCAGTTCTTC. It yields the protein CASSRRMGEGEREQFF.

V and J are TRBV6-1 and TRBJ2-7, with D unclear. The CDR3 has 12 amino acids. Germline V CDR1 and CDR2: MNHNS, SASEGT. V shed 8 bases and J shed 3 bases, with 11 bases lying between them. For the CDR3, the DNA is TGTGCCAGCTATAAAGATGGCTACGAGCAGTACTTC. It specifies CASYKDGYEQYF.

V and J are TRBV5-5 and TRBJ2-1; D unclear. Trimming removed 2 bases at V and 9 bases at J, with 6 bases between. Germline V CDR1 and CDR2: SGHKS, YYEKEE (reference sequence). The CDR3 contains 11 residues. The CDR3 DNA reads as TGTGCCAGCAGCTTTGGATTTGAGCAGTTCTTC. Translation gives CASSFGFEQFF.